The 23 T cell receptor beta chains in this list originate from one sample, sequenced in a study of beta chain features in type 1 diabetes. Study findings and constraints: Moderate yet significant TCRB CDR3 shortening was seen in Type 1 diabetes patients in all four CD4+ subsets.

Their specific antigens are unknown. The investigators reverse transcribed all of the isolated RNA, so they sequenced expressed TCRB transcripts. The assay was immunoSEQ multiplex PCR, and TCRdb's table has in-frame clones only and misses some. In the table there are 95,000 to 150,000 clones, around 15% of which are singletons. Sequenced material: central memory CD4+ T cells from blood. These receptors came from a man younger than 45 with type 1 diabetes.

The gene calls are TRBV19 and TRBJ1-6, with a possible D match to TRBD1 (6 bases). The CDR3 spans 12 residues. In germline, CDR1 is LNHDA, CDR2 SQIVND (reference sequence). V shed 6 bases and J shed 8 bases, with 8 bases lying between them. This chain's CDR3 is CASSEGDSPLHF. The CDR3 DNA is TGTGCCAGTAGCGAGGGGGATTCACCCCTCCACTTT.

V and J are TRBV4-3 and TRBJ2-1; D is unclear. The V end lost 0 bases, the J end lost 7 bases, and 7 bases lay between the germline ends. CDR3 length: 13 amino acids. Germline-derived CDR1 and CDR2 are LGHNA and YSLEER. The CDR3: CASSQDLWNEQFF. The CDR3 DNA follows: TGCGCCAGCAGCCAAGATTTATGGAATGAGCAGTTCTTC.

This clone has only a few counts. The V and J genes are TRBV9 and TRBJ1-4; D may be TRBD1 (5 bases). Germline-derived CDR1 and CDR2 are SGDLS and YYNGEE. V lost 0 bases, J lost 8 bases, and 14 bases lay in between. The CDR3 runs 15 residues. The CDR3 DNA reads as TGTGCCAGCAGCGTAGCGGCAGGGTTAGTGGAAAAACTGTTTTTT. This translates into CASSVAAGLVEKLFF.

This clone was counted only a few times. The J gene is TRBJ2-1, the V gene TRBV14; 15 bases match TRBD2. The CDR3 spans 18 residues. Per germline, CDR1 SGHDN and CDR2 FVKESK. Losses at the gene ends were 3 bases for V and 9 bases for J; bases not matched to a gene: 12. The CDR3 is CASSHPGLAGGRFSEQFF. The CDR3 DNA reads TGTGCCAGCAGCCACCCCGGACTAGCGGGGGGGCGATTTAGTGAGCAGTTCTTC.

The chain recombines TRBV29-1 with TRBJ2-1; TRBD2 matches 8 bases. The CDR3 spans 12 residues. Germline V gene data show CDR1 as SQVTM and CDR2 as ANQGSEA. With V trimmed by 4 bases and J by 9 bases, 5 bases remained unmatched. The CDR3 here is CSVAERGSEQFF. The CDR3 DNA reads TGCAGCGTTGCGGAGCGGGGGAGTGAGCAGTTCTTC.

V is TRBV6-6 and J is TRBJ1-5; no reliable D call. Trimming took 0 bases from V and 0 from J, leaving 6 bases between them. Germline V gene sequence: CDR1 MNHNY, CDR2 SVGAGI (reference sequence). The CDR3 totals 15 residues. CDR3 protein: CASSYSPDSNQPQHF. The DNA of the CDR3 is TGTGCCAGCAGTTACTCACCGGATAGCAATCAGCCCCAGCATTTT.

This clone was detected a few times. The J gene is TRBJ2-5, the V gene TRBV7-2; weak D call: TRBD2 (6 bases). This CDR3 spans 13 amino acids. Trimming stripped 5 bases from V and 5 bases from J, with 12 bases between. Germline-derived CDR1 and CDR2 are SGHTA and FQGNSA. DNA for the CDR3: TGTGCCAGCAGCCAGAGTAGCGGTGAGACCCAGTACTTC. Protein sequence: CASSQSSGETQYF.

This chain joins TRBV28 and TRBJ2-7; 8 bases line up with TRBD1. Losses at the gene ends were 3 bases for V and 0 bases for J; bases not matched to a gene: 4. Per the germline V gene, CDR1 is MDHEN and CDR2 is SYDVKM. The CDR3 runs to 15 residues. The CDR3 loop reads CASSLTGESSYEQYF. The CDR3 coding sequence is TGTGCCAGCAGTTTGACAGGGGAAAGCTCCTACGAGCAGTACTTC.

The genes are TRBV6-1 and TRBJ2-3; weak D call: TRBD2 (6 bases). Per germline, CDR1 MNHNS and CDR2 SASEGT. The V and J ends lost 3 bases and 5 bases respectively, with 12 bases between them. This CDR3 is built from 14 residues. CDR3 bases: TGTGCCAGCAGTGAGCGGGGAGGCAGAGATACGCAGTATTTT. Its translation: CASSERGGRDTQYF.

The chain joins TRBV29-1 to TRBJ1-2, with TRBD1 as a possible D gene (6 bases). This CDR3 is built from 12 residues. Germline assignment: CDR1 SQVTM and CDR2 ANQGSEA. The germline V and J ends were trimmed by 5 bases and 7 bases, with 14 bases remaining between them. The CDR3 region has the DNA TGCAGCGTTTTGCCAGGGGATGTTGGCTACACCTTC. It encodes CSVLPGDVGYTF.

This clone has a count of ten or more. The V and J genes are TRBV21-1 and TRBJ2-5; TRBD1, the table's D call, was not compared with the DNA. TRBV21-1 corresponds to a pseudogene. This CDR3 spans 13 amino acids. The CDR3 region is CASSVGRPKTQYF. The CDR3 nucleotides read TGTGCCAGCAGCGTAGGCAGGCCAAAGACCCAGTACTTC.

The chain links TRBV13 to TRBJ2-7; D may be TRBD1 (6 bases). Germline CDR1 is PRHDT and CDR2 is FYEKMQ (reference sequence). This CDR3 spans 15 amino acids. The V and J ends lost 5 bases and 2 bases respectively, with 16 bases between them. Here the CDR3 DNA reads TGTGCCAGCAGCCCCAAGGGGGTGGGAACCTACGAGCAGTACTTC. Amino acid sequence: CASSPKGVGTYEQYF.

This clone came up a few times. The rearrangement uses TRBV10-3 and TRBJ2-1; 13 bases line up with TRBD2. CDR1 and CDR2 (germline): ENHRY, SYGVKD. The CDR3 has 15 amino acids. Trimming cost V 5 bases and J 4 bases; bases outside gene matches: 2. The CDR3 reads CAISTTSGGYNEQFF. The CDR3 DNA reads TGTGCCATCAGTACGACTAGCGGGGGGTACAATGAGCAGTTCTTC.

The chain links TRBV4-3 to TRBJ2-1; TRBD2 might be the D (6 bases). The CDR3 has 18 amino acids. Trimming pared 2 bases from V and 6 bases from J, leaving 23 bases between. Germline V gene lookup returns CDR1 LGHNA and CDR2 YSLEER. The CDR3 loop is CASSQITSSTSRSNEQFF. CDR3 in DNA: TGCGCCAGCAGCCAAATCACATCTAGCACTAGCAGGTCCAATGAGCAGTTCTTC.

The V call is TRBV6-1, the J call TRBJ2-1, with D possibly matching TRBD2 (6 bases). Germline V gene lookup returns CDR1 MNHNS and CDR2 SASEGT. This CDR3 is built from 12 residues. The V end lost 5 bases, the J end lost 9 bases, and 11 bases lay between the germline ends. The CDR3 DNA reads as TGTGCCAGCAGTCGGACTATTTTTGAGCAGTTCTTC. This translates into CASSRTIFEQFF.

The chain joins TRBV7-2 to TRBJ2-1; 12 bases are shared with TRBD2. This CDR3 is 15 amino acids long. Looked up from germline, CDR1 is SGHTA and CDR2 is FQGNSA. V shed 5 bases, J shed 9 bases, and the junction held 8 bases outside the gene matches. CDR3 sequence (DNA): TGTGCCAGCAGCCGTCCTAGCGGGGGGGCGATTGAGCAGTTCTTC. Encoded protein: CASSRPSGGAIEQFF.

This sequence joins TRBV19 and TRBJ2-3; 7 bases map to TRBD1. The V segment lost 5 bases and the J segment 2 bases; nucleotides outside the gene matches: 7. The CDR3 loop spans 15 amino acids. Germline V lookup: CDR1 LNHDA, CDR2 SQIVND (reference sequence). The CDR3 bases are TGTGCCAGTAGTGCCGGACAGGCAGACACAGATACGCAGTATTTT. Translating it yields CASSAGQADTDTQYF.

The rearrangement uses TRBV4-2 and TRBJ1-3; D remains unclear. The V end was cut by 3 bases, the J end by 0 bases, with 15 bases between. Germline V gene lookup returns CDR1 LGHNA and CDR2 YNFKEQ. The CDR3 is made up of 17 amino acids. The chain's CDR3 is CASSQGQDVNSGNTIYF. The CDR3 DNA follows: TGTGCCAGCAGCCAGGGCCAGGATGTTAACTCTGGAAACACCATATATTTT.

As to this clone: A read error is possible here, since a much larger clone lies one base away. CDR3: CASSTPGQNYGYTF. DNA for the CDR3: TGTGCCAGCTCAACACCGGGTCAGAACTATGGCTACACCTTC. This chain uses TRBV18 with TRBJ1-2; D uncertain. The CDR3 sequence is 14 residues long. Per the germline V gene, CDR1 is KGHSH and CDR2 is LQKENI.

The V call is TRBV4-3, the J call TRBJ2-5; a possible D gene is TRBD1 (6 bases). The germline V gene encodes CDR1 LGHNA and CDR2 YSLEER. V was cut by 4 bases and J by 2 bases, with 11 bases left in between. This CDR3 has 14 residues. CDR3 sequence: CASSPPDRQETQYF. The CDR3 region has the DNA TGCGCCAGCAGCCCTCCGGACAGACAAGAGACCCAGTACTTC.

The V call is TRBV28, the J call TRBJ1-3; a weak D match, TRBD1 (5 bases). V gave up 8 bases and J gave up 3 bases, with 14 bases separating them. CDR1 is MDHEN and CDR2 is SYDVKM in the germline V gene. This CDR3 is built from 14 residues. The CDR3 region has the DNA TGTGCCAGCGGCGTGACAGTTGGTGGAAACACCATATATTTT. This sequence encodes CASGVTVGGNTIYF.

V usage is TRBV27 and J usage is TRBJ1-2; D is undetermined. The CDR3 is 15 amino acids. CDR1 MNHEY and CDR2 SMNVEV come from the germline V gene (reference sequence). V was trimmed by 5 bases and J by 4 bases, leaving 17 bases between them. CDR3 sequence reads: CASSPHQTNTYGYTF. The CDR3 DNA follows: TGTGCCAGCAGTCCACACCAGACAAACACCTATGGCTACACCTTC.

CDR3: CASSRERGHEQYF. The DNA for the CDR3 is TGCGCCAGCAGCAGGGAGAGGGGACACGAGCAGTACTTC. The chain links TRBV5-1 to TRBJ2-7; D tentatively reads TRBD1 or TRBD2 (5 bases each). Germline CDR1 is SGHRS and CDR2 is YFSETQ. V lost 4 bases and J lost 5, with 13 bases in between. The CDR3 extends over 13 amino acids. Full variable domain (missing parts from reference TRBV5-1 and TRBJ2-7): KAGVTQTPRYLIKTRGQQVTLSCSPISGHRSVSWYQQTPGQGLQFLFEYFSETQRNKGNFPGRFSGRQFSNSRSEMNVSTLELGDSALYLCASSRERGHEQYFGPGTRLTVT.